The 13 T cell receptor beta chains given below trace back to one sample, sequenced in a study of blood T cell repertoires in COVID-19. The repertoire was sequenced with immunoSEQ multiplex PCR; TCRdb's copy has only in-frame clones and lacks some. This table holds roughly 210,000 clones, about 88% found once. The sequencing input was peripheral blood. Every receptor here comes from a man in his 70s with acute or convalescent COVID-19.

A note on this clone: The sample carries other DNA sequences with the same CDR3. CDR3 region: CASSLFSSGSQETQYF. In DNA, the CDR3 is TGTGCCAGCAGTTTATTTAGTTCGGGTTCACAAGAGACCCAGTACTTC. This chain joins TRBV28 and TRBJ2-5; D unclear. The CDR3 consists of 16 residues. The V end lost 1 base, the J end lost 2 bases, and 14 bases lay between the germline ends. Germline values: CDR1 MDHEN, CDR2 SYDVKM.

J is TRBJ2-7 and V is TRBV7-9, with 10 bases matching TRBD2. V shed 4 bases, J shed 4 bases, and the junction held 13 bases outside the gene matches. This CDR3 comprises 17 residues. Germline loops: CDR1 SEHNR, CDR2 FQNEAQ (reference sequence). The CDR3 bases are TGTGCCAGCAGCTCCTCTATACAGCGGGAGGGCCGGTACGAGCAGTACTTC. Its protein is CASSSSIQREGRYEQYF. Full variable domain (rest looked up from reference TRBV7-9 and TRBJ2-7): DTGVSQNPRHKITKRGQNVTFRCDPISEHNRLYWYRQTLGQGPEFLTYFQNEAQLEKSRLLSDRFSAERPKGSFSTLEIQRTEQGDSAMYLCASSSSIQREGRYEQYFGPGTRLTVT.

CDR3 sequence reads: CASSLRQGAGNQPQHF. The CDR3 DNA is TGTGCCAGTAGTCTTCGACAGGGGGCTGGCAATCAGCCCCAGCATTTT. The chain links TRBV19 to TRBJ1-5; 10 bases fit TRBD1. Germline V gene sequence: CDR1 LNHDA, CDR2 SQIVND (reference sequence). The CDR3 is 16 amino acids. The J segment lost 2 bases and the V segment lost 5 bases, leaving 6 bases of the junction unmatched. Using reference TRBV19 and TRBJ1-5 for the parts outside the CDR3, the full variable domain is DGGITQSPKYLFRKEGQNVTLSCEQNLNHDAMYWYRQDPGQGLRLIYYSQIVNDFQKGDIAEGYSVSREKKESFPLTVTSAQKNPTAFYLCASSLRQGAGNQPQHFGDGTRLSIL.

The CDR3 region is CSARVLNEQFF. The CDR3 DNA is TGCAGTGCTAGAGTACTCAATGAGCAGTTCTTC. The chain employs TRBV20-1 and TRBJ2-1; D is uncertain. The germline CDR1 and CDR2 sequences are DFQATT and SNEGSKA (reference sequence). This CDR3 is 11 amino acids long. V lost 1 base and J lost 6, with 4 bases in between.

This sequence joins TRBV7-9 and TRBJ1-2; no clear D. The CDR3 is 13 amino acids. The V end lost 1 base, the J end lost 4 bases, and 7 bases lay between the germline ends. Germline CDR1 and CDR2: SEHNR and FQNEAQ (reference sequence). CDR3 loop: CASSLDPVYGYTF. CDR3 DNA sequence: TGTGCCAGCAGCTTAGATCCCGTCTATGGCTACACCTTC.

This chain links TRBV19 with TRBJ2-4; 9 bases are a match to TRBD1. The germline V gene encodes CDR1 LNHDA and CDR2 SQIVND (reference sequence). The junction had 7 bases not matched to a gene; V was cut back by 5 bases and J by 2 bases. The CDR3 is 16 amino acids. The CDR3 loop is CASSLLGTGPKNIQYF. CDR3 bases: TGTGCCAGTAGTCTGCTCGGGACAGGGCCCAAAAACATTCAGTACTTC.

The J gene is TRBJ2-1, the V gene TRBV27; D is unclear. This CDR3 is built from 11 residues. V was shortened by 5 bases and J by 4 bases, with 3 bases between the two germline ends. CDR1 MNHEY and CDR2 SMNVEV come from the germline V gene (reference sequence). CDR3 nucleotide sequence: TGTGCCAGCAGTCATTACAATGAGCAGTTCTTC. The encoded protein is CASSHYNEQFF.

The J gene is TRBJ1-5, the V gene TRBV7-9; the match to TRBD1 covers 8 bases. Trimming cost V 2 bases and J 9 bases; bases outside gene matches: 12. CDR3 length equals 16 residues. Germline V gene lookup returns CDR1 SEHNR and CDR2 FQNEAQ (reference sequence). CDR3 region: CASSLSGTGGITPQHF. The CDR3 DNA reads TGTGCCAGCAGCTTAAGCGGGACAGGCGGAATCACGCCCCAGCATTTT.

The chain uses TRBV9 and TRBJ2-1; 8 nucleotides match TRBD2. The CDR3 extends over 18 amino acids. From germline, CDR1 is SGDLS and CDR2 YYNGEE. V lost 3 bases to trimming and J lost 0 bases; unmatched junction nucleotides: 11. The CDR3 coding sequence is TGTGCCAGCAGCGGACGGGGGCGGGAGGCGAGCTCCTACAATGAGCAGTTCTTC. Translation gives CASSGRGREASSYNEQFF. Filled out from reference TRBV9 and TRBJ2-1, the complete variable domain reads DSGVTQTPKHLITATGQRVTLRCSPRSGDLSVYWYQQSLDQGLQFLIQYYNGEERAKGNILERFSAQQFPDLHSELNLSSLELGDSALYFCASSGRGREASSYNEQFFGPGTRLTVL.

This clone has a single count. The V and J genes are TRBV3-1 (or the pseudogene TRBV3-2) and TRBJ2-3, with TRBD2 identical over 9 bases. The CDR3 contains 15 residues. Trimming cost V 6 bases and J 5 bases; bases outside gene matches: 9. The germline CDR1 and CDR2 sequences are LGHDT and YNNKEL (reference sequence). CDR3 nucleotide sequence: TGTGCCAGCAGACTTAGCGGGAGTGGCCTAGATACGCAGTATTTT. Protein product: CASRLSGSGLDTQYF.

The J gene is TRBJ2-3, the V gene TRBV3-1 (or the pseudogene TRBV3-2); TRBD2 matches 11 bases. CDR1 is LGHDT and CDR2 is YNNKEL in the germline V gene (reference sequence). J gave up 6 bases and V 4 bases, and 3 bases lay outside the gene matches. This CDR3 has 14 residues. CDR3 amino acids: CASSLLAGADTQYF. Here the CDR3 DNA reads TGTGCCAGCAGCCTACTAGCGGGAGCCGATACGCAGTATTTT.

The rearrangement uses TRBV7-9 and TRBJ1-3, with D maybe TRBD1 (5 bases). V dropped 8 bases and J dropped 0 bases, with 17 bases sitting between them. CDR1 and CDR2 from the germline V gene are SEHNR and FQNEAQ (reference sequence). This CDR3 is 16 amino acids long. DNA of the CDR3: TGTGCCAGCGGCGATCCCTGGGGCGACTCTGGAAACACCATATATTTT. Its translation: CASGDPWGDSGNTIYF.

In DNA form, the CDR3 reads TGTGCCAGCAGTTCGGCCGGAGGGGCTGGAAACACCATATATTTT. Amino acid sequence: CASSSAGGAGNTIYF. The V call is TRBV28, the J call TRBJ1-3, with a weak D call TRBD1 (5 bases). V was pared by 4 bases and J by 2 bases, with 12 bases between. CDR3 size: 15 residues. From germline, CDR1 is MDHEN and CDR2 SYDVKM.